At least ten counts were recorded for the clone carrying this TCR beta chain. Antigen: not known. This sample is part of a study of spatial heterogeneity in lung cancer. Across the whole study: Alpha-chain detections were consistently fewer than beta-chain detections among the sequences.

MiXCR was run by TCRdb on the 5' RACE reads, yielding one entry per CDR3 protein. The sample carries 20,000 to 25,000 distinct CDR3 sequences, 3.3% recorded once. Stated time point: sample taken at primary tumor resection. The approximately 78 donors had untreated early-stage non-small cell lung cancer. Study observations and caveats: Blood contained ubiquitous expanded tumor TCRs more at resection than at follow-up.

CDR3 length equals 15 residues. CDR1 KGHDR and CDR2 SFDVKD come from the germline V gene. V lost 1 base, J lost 2 bases, and 2 bases stayed unmatched. The chain couples TRBV24-1 to TRBJ2-5, with 8 bases aligning to TRBD1. This TCR derives from a female donor with early-stage non-small cell lung cancer. The sequences come from PBMCs, collected at surgery. In nucleotides, the CDR3 is TGTGCCACCAGTGATTTCGGGACAGGACAAGAGACCCAGTACTTC. Encoded protein: CATSDFGTGQETQYF.